The clone carrying this TCR beta chain was seen only once. The target antigen is unknown. The source of the sample is a study of siplizumab effects on memory and regulatory T cells. Trimming pared 4 bases from V and 4 bases from J, leaving 11 bases between. The CDR3 is 13 residues long. CDR1 is SGHRS and CDR2 is YFSETQ in the germline V gene. Sequencing was performed with immunoSEQ multiplex PCR; in TCRdb, only in-frame clones are kept and a portion is missing. The table has roughly 93,000 clones, about 93% seen once. Study conclusions and caveats: Among mappable alloreactive CD4+ clones, the Treg-derived fraction averaged around 66% with siplizumab versus about 30% in controls. The alloresponse seemed to draw substantially on naive T cells, which appeared more diverse than memory cells.

The chain combines TRBV5-1 with TRBJ2-5, with D possibly being TRBD2 (6 bases). Sequencing input: non-Treg CD4+ T cells sorted from blood. This receptor was obtained from a human donor in good health. The CDR3 protein is CASSAGTGETQYF. Here the CDR3 DNA reads TGCGCCAGCAGCGCGGGGACGGGAGAGACCCAGTACTTC.